A selection of T cell receptor beta chains follows, all from one sample in a study of naive and memory T cell subsets. Via MiXCR, TCRdb re-called the 5' RACE reads, giving one row per CDR3 protein. The data contain tens of thousands of distinct CDR3 sequences, about 4.8% of them singletons. The receptors derive from a female donor in good health. CDR3s include the opening cysteine and the closing phenylalanine or tryptophan. D genes are given only for firm matches. Size values are once, few and many counts, or a class for expanded clones, and some rows have none.

clone_size | d_call | j_call | cdr3_length | v_call | cdr3_nt | cdr3_aa
few | - | TRBJ2-7 | 13 | TRBV29-1 | TGCAGCGTGTTAGCGGCCCTCTCCTACGAGCAGTACTTC | CSVLAALSYEQYF
few | - | TRBJ2-7 | 13 | TRBV20-1 | TGCAGTGCTAGAGAGCCCCCTCACTACGAGCAGTACTTC | CSAREPPHYEQYF
many | - | TRBJ1-2 | 14 | TRBV7-9 | TGTGCCAGCAGCTTCGAGGGGGTTAAGGATGGCTACACCTTC | CASSFEGVKDGYTF
many | TRBD1 | TRBJ2-7 | 16 | TRBV9 | TGTGCCAGCAGCGTAGATGGCGGGACAGGGATCCACGAGCAGTACTTC | CASSVDGGTGIHEQYF
many | TRBD2 | TRBJ2-4 | 13 | TRBV11-2 | TGTGCCAGCAGCTTAGATGGGGGGAGGGTTCAGTACTTC | CASSLDGGRVQYF
many | - | TRBJ2-2 | 13 | TRBV3-1 | TGTGCCAGCAGCCAAGGCGGTGTGAGGGAGCTGTTTTTT | CASSQGGVRELFF
many | TRBD2 | TRBJ2-1 | 13 | TRBV29-1 | TGCAGCGTTGGGGCTAGCGGGAGCGGTGAGCAGTTCTTC | CSVGASGSGEQFF
many | TRBD1 | TRBJ1-2 | 14 | TRBV29-1 | TGCAGCGTTTTTGGTCCAGGGGGCGAGAGTGGCTACACCTTC | CSVFGPGGESGYTF
many | TRBD2 | TRBJ2-7 | 12 | TRBV6-5 | TGTGCCAGCATTAGCGGGACTAACGAGCAGTACTTC | CASISGTNEQYF
many | TRBD2 | TRBJ2-7 | 14 | TRBV20-1 | TGCAGTGCTAGGCGGGAGGATCGCTCCTACGAGCAGTACTTC | CSARREDRSYEQYF
many | - | TRBJ2-3 | 13 | TRBV7-3 | TGTGCCAGCAGCTTAAGCGGGTTCGATACGCAGTATTTT | CASSLSGFDTQYF
many | - | TRBJ2-6 | 13 | TRBV28 | TGTGCCAGCGGAAGGGACAGGGCCAACGTCCTGACTTTC | CASGRDRANVLTF
many | TRBD1 | TRBJ1-2 | 16 | TRBV6-5 | TGTGCCAGCATTCCTCTACCCGGACAGGGGGCCGATGGCTACACCTTC | CASIPLPGQGADGYTF
many | TRBD1 | TRBJ2-2 | 16 | TRBV19 | TGTGCCAGTAGTCCGGGACAGGGGAGGAGCACCGGGGAGCTGTTTTTT | CASSPGQGRSTGELFF
many | - | TRBJ2-5 | 11 | TRBV6-2/TRBV6-3 | TGTGCCAGCAGTAAGGTAGAGACCCAGTACTTC | CASSKVETQYF
many | TRBD1 | TRBJ1-1 | 17 | TRBV6-6 | TGTGCCAGCAGTTCCGTCCCGGGACAGGGACGATACACTGAAGCTTTCTTT | CASSSVPGQGRYTEAFF
many | - | TRBJ1-4 | 16 | TRBV4-1 | TGCGCCAGCAGCCCGACGCAAGGACGTAGTAATGAAAAACTGTTTTTT | CASSPTQGRSNEKLFF
many | TRBD2 | TRBJ2-7 | 14 | TRBV5-1 | TGCGCCAGCAGCTTGGGACTAGCGGACTACGAGCAGTACTTC | CASSLGLADYEQYF
- | TRBD1 | TRBJ2-2 | 14 | TRBV15 | TGTGCCACCAAGGGACAGGGGGCTTTCGGGGAGCTGTTTTTT | CATKGQGAFGELFF
many | - | TRBJ2-1 | 15 | TRBV28 | TGTGCCAGCAATGAGGTTCTCCAGGGGAGGGTTGAGCAGTTCTTC | CASNEVLQGRVEQFF
many | - | TRBJ2-7 | 16 | TRBV6-5 | TGTGCCAGCAGACCGTCCCCTGTAGGGTTTTTGGGCGAGCAGTACTTC | CASRPSPVGFLGEQYF
many | TRBD2 | TRBJ2-1 | 15 | TRBV6-5 | TGTGCCAGCAGTGGGACTAGCGGGCTGTACAATGAGCAGTTCTTC | CASSGTSGLYNEQFF
many | - | TRBJ1-1 | 12 | TRBV20-1 | TGCAGAGTGGGGACCGTGAACACTGAAGCTTTCTTT | CRVGTVNTEAFF
- | - | TRBJ1-2 | 14 | TRBV7-8 | TGTGCCAGCAGCTTAAAGGGTACCACCTATGGCGACACCTTC | CASSLKGTTYGDTF
- | - | TRBJ2-1 | 16 | TRBV6-2/TRBV6-3 | TGTGCCAGCAGTTACTCCCCAGGGCGAAGTTACAATGAGCAGTTCTTC | CASSYSPGRSYNEQFF
few | - | TRBJ1-3 | 16 | TRBV12-3/TRBV12-4 | TGTGCCAGCAGTCTCACTACAGGTCCCTCTGGAAACACCATATATTTT | CASSLTTGPSGNTIYF
many | - | TRBJ2-3 | 16 | TRBV28 | TGTGCCAGCAGTCCAAGCGGGCGCTCTAGCACAGATACGCAGTATTTT | CASSPSGRSSTDTQYF
few | - | TRBJ2-3 | 11 | TRBV30 | TGTGCCTGGGCAAGAGGAGATACGCAGTATTTT | CAWARGDTQYF
many | TRBD1 | TRBJ2-5 | 14 | TRBV20-1 | TGCAGTGCTAGGGAAACAGGGGGGCAAGAGACCCAGTACTTC | CSARETGGQETQYF
many | TRBD2 | TRBJ2-1 | 15 | TRBV29-1 | TGCAGCGTTGAAGCACTAGCGGATTCCTACAATGAGCAGTTCTTC | CSVEALADSYNEQFF
many | - | TRBJ2-1 | 15 | TRBV14 | TGTGCCAGCAGCCTGGGGATTAGCTCCTACAATGAGCAGTTCTTC | CASSLGISSYNEQFF
- | - | TRBJ2-7 | 13 | TRBV5-4 | TGTGCCAGCAGCTTGGACGGGACTCACGAGCAGTACTTC | CASSLDGTHEQYF
- | TRBD2 | TRBJ2-7 | 14 | TRBV20-1 | TGCAGTGATAGTAGAGGCCTAGCGGGAGTCGAGCAGTACTTC | CSDSRGLAGVEQYF
many | TRBD1 | TRBJ2-7 | 15 | TRBV6-5 | TGTGCCAGCAGTTACTCCTGGACAGGGGGCTACGAGCAGTACTTC | CASSYSWTGGYEQYF
many | TRBD1 | TRBJ1-2 | 16 | TRBV28 | TGTGCCAGCAGTCCCGTCGGCAGGGGGCTTAACTATGGCGACACCTTC | CASSPVGRGLNYGDTF
many | TRBD1 | TRBJ2-7 | 16 | TRBV7-9 | TGTGCCAGCAGCAGCCTTGGAGGACAGGGTTTCTACGAGCAGTACTTC | CASSSLGGQGFYEQYF
many | TRBD1 | TRBJ1-1 | 14 | TRBV11-1 | TGTGCCAGCAGCCGACAGGGATCGGACACTGAAGCTTTCTTT | CASSRQGSDTEAFF
few | - | TRBJ2-1 | 15 | TRBV5-1 | TGCGCCAGCAGCTTGGTAGGACTGGCACACAATGAGCAGTTCTTC | CASSLVGLAHNEQFF
many | TRBD2 | TRBJ2-3 | 16 | TRBV6-2/TRBV6-3 | TGTGCCAGCAGTTACTCGTCCGGGGGGAGCACAGATACGCAGTATTTT | CASSYSSGGSTDTQYF
many | - | TRBJ2-1 | 14 | TRBV19 | TGTGCCAGTAGAGCGGACGCCTCACGAGAGGTGCAGTTCTTC | CASRADASREVQFF
many | TRBD2 | TRBJ2-1 | 16 | TRBV7-8 | TGTGCCAGCAGCCTATATGGGACTAGCGGGAGGGATGAGCAGTTCTTC | CASSLYGTSGRDEQFF
many | - | TRBJ2-6 | 15 | TRBV28 | TGTGCCAGCAGTTTAAGGAAAACTGGGGCCAACGTCCTGACTTTC | CASSLRKTGANVLTF
many | - | TRBJ2-5 | 15 | TRBV5-1 | TGCGCCAGCAGCTACAACCCTGACAGACAAGAGACCCAGTACTTC | CASSYNPDRQETQYF
few | - | TRBJ1-5 | 16 | TRBV28 | TGTGCCAGCTATGGGTCCACTCCCCCACACAATCAGCCCCAGCATTTT | CASYGSTPPHNQPQHF
many | - | TRBJ2-1 | 13 | TRBV5-5 | TGTGCCAGCAACCGGGTTTCCTACAATGAGCAGTTCTTC | CASNRVSYNEQFF
many | - | TRBJ1-5 | 12 | TRBV28 | TGTGCCAGCGGGGCCGGCAATCAGCCCCAGCATTTT | CASGAGNQPQHF
many | TRBD2 | TRBJ2-7 | 17 | TRBV14 | TGTGCCAGCAGCCACGGACTAGCGGGCCTCGATTCCTACGAGCAGTACTTC | CASSHGLAGLDSYEQYF
few | - | TRBJ2-1 | 11 | TRBV12-5 | TGTGCTAGTGGGAGGGTCCCTTTGCAGTTCTTC | CASGRVPLQFF
many | - | TRBJ1-4 | 18 | TRBV27 | TGTGCCAGCAGTTTATGGGACATTGGGGCCTCAACTAATGAAAAACTGTTTTTT | CASSLWDIGASTNEKLFF
few | TRBD2 | TRBJ2-2 | 16 | TRBV11-2 | TGTGCCAGCAGCTTAGGGCTAGCGGGAATCACCGGGGAGCTGTTTTTT | CASSLGLAGITGELFF